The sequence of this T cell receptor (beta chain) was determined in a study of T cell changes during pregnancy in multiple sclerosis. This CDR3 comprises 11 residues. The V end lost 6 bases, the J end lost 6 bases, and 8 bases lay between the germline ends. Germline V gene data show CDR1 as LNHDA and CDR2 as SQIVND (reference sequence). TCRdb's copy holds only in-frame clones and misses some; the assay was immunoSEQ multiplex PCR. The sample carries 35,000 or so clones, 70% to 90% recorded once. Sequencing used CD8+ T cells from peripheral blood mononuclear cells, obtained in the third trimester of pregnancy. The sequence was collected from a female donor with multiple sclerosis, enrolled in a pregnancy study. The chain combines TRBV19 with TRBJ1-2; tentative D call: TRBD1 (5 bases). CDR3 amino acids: CASRTVHGYTF. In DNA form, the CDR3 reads TGTGCCAGTAGGACAGTTCATGGCTACACCTTC.